These T cell receptor beta chains were read from a single sample in a study of identical twins. TCRdb independently ran MiXCR on the 5' RACE reads; one entry per CDR3 protein. The profile shows around 1.7 million distinct CDR3 sequences, roughly a third of them singletons. The specimen was cord blood. The receptors here all came from a newborn girl in good health. The CDR3 runs from the conserved cysteine through the conserved F or W. Each record gives: CDR3 length, D gene, clone size, V gene, J gene, CDR3 DNA, CDR3 protein. A D gene is named only where the DNA matches it firmly. Size values are once, few and many counts, or a class for expanded clones, and some rows have none.

length: 13; D: TRBD2; size: .; V: TRBV6-5; J: TRBJ2-1; DNA: TGTGCCGGCAGTTACGGGAGGGTTAATGAGCAGTTCTTC; CDR3: CAGSYGRVNEQFF
length: 15; D: .; size: .; V: TRBV10-3; J: TRBJ1-1; DNA: TGTGCCATCTCAGGGAGGGTCTTATTGAACACTGAAGCTTTCTTT; CDR3: CAISGRVLLNTEAFF
length: 14; D: .; size: few; V: TRBV27; J: TRBJ2-7; DNA: TGTGCCAGCAGTATCCGGAAGAGCTCCTACGAGCAGTACTTC; CDR3: CASSIRKSSYEQYF
length: 15; D: TRBD1; size: .; V: TRBV27; J: TRBJ1-2; DNA: TGTGCCAGCAGTTTAGGGACAGGGGGCTTGTATGGCTGCACCTTC; CDR3: CASSLGTGGLYGCTF
length: 15; D: .; size: .; V: TRBV5-1; J: TRBJ2-3; DNA: TGCGCCAGCAGCTTGGCGGCATTAGCTTCAGATACGCAGTATTTT; CDR3: CASSLAALASDTQYF
length: 17; D: .; size: .; V: TRBV10-3; J: TRBJ1-6; DNA: TGTGCCATCAGTGAGTCCCCGACGGTGCCGGATAATTCACCCCTCCACTTT; CDR3: CAISESPTVPDNSPLHF
length: 17; D: .; size: .; V: TRBV5-1; J: TRBJ2-1; DNA: TGCGCCAGCAGCTTGGGGTTACCGCGCCGCTTTCTGGACGAGCAGTTCTTC; CDR3: CASSLGLPRRFLDEQFF
length: 15; D: TRBD1; size: few; V: TRBV5-6; J: TRBJ2-7; DNA: TGTGCCAGCAGCTATGACAGGGCACCCTCCTACGAGCAGTACTTC; CDR3: CASSYDRAPSYEQYF
length: 15; D: .; size: few; V: TRBV7-2; J: TRBJ2-1; DNA: TGTGCCAGCAGCTTAGCTAGGGCCCAATACAATGAGCAGTTCTTC; CDR3: CASSLARAQYNEQFF
length: 15; D: TRBD2; size: .; V: TRBV20-1; J: TRBJ2-3; DNA: TGCAGTGCCCAAAGGACTAGCGGGAGTGCAGATACGCAGTATTTT; CDR3: CSAQRTSGSADTQYF
length: 17; D: TRBD2; size: .; V: TRBV27; J: TRBJ2-7; DNA: TGTGCCAGCAGGGGACTAGCATACCGGAGCTCCTACAATGAGCAGTACTTC; CDR3: CASRGLAYRSSYNEQYF
length: 16; D: TRBD1; size: .; V: TRBV4-2; J: TRBJ2-7; DNA: TGTGCCAGCAGCCAAGTTTACGGACAGGGGATCTACGAGCAGTACTTC; CDR3: CASSQVYGQGIYEQYF
length: 18; D: .; size: .; V: TRBV6-5; J: TRBJ2-2; DNA: TGTGCCAGCAGTTACTCGAGGCTTGGGCGGGGTAACACCGGGGAGCTGTTTTTT; CDR3: CASSYSRLGRGNTGELFF
length: 15; D: .; size: .; V: TRBV5-1; J: TRBJ2-1; DNA: TGCGCCAGCAGCGAGGGACACCTCTCCTACAATGAGCAGTTCTTC; CDR3: CASSEGHLSYNEQFF
length: 17; D: .; size: few; V: TRBV21-1; J: TRBJ2-5; DNA: TGTGCCAGCAGCAAAGAGGGACTAGCGGGGGTCCAAGAGACCCAGTACTTC; CDR3: CASSKEGLAGVQETQYF
length: 16; D: .; size: few; V: TRBV27; J: TRBJ1-5; DNA: TGTGCCAGCAGTTTAGGTCCGGGACATAGCAATCAGCCCCAGCATTTT; CDR3: CASSLGPGHSNQPQHF
length: 19; D: TRBD2; size: .; V: TRBV12-3/TRBV12-4; J: TRBJ2-1; DNA: TGTGCCAGCAGTCAGATACTGAATAGACTAGCGGGGAGATACAATGAGCAGTTCTTC; CDR3: CASSQILNRLAGRYNEQFF
length: 15; D: TRBD1; size: few; V: TRBV5-1; J: TRBJ2-5; DNA: TGCGCCAGCAGCTTAGGAGACAGGGGGCAAGAGACCCAGTACTTC; CDR3: CASSLGDRGQETQYF
length: 16; D: .; size: .; V: TRBV7-9; J: TRBJ2-7; DNA: TGTGCCAGCAGCTTAGGTAGGGCGGGACTTAGCTACGAGCAGTACTTC; CDR3: CASSLGRAGLSYEQYF
length: 13; D: .; size: .; V: TRBV2; J: TRBJ1-2; DNA: TGTGCCAGCAGTGCGGAGTTTAACTATGGCTACACCTTC; CDR3: CASSAEFNYGYTF
length: 17; D: TRBD1; size: .; V: TRBV6-6; J: TRBJ1-5; DNA: TGTGCCTGCAGTTACAAAGGACAGGGTTTTAGCAATCAGCCCCAGCATTTT; CDR3: CACSYKGQGFSNQPQHF
length: 15; D: .; size: .; V: TRBV14; J: TRBJ2-7; DNA: TGTGCCAGCAGCCGCCGGACTAACTCCTACAATGAGCAGTACTTC; CDR3: CASSRRTNSYNEQYF
length: 15; D: TRBD1; size: once; V: TRBV20-1; J: TRBJ2-7; DNA: TGCAGTGCTAGTGGTAAAGGACAGGGTGTGTACGAGCAGTACTTC; CDR3: CSASGKGQGVYEQYF
length: 11; D: TRBD2; size: .; V: TRBV7-8; J: TRBJ2-7; DNA: TGTGCCAGCAGCCAGGGACTAAGAGAGTACTTC; CDR3: CASSQGLREYF
length: 12; D: .; size: few; V: TRBV12-5; J: TRBJ2-3; DNA: TGTGCTAGTGGTTCGAGTGGGGATACGCAGTATTTT; CDR3: CASGSSGDTQYF
length: 13; D: .; size: many; V: TRBV29-1; J: TRBJ2-4; DNA: TGCAGCGTTGAAGGGGAGGCCAAAAACATTCAGTACTTC; CDR3: CSVEGEAKNIQYF
length: 14; D: .; size: few; V: TRBV12-5; J: TRBJ1-5; DNA: TGTGCTAGTGGTTCCGGGGGGAGCAATCAGCCCCAGCATTTT; CDR3: CASGSGGSNQPQHF
length: 17; D: TRBD2; size: .; V: TRBV24-1; J: TRBJ2-3; DNA: TGTGCCACCAGTGATTTGCCAAGGAGCGGGAGCCCAGATACGCAGTATTTT; CDR3: CATSDLPRSGSPDTQYF
length: 14; D: TRBD2; size: .; V: TRBV7-9; J: TRBJ2-7; DNA: TGTGCCAGCAGCTTACGACTAGCGGAACCCGAGCAGTACTTC; CDR3: CASSLRLAEPEQYF
length: 11; D: .; size: many; V: TRBV2; J: TRBJ1-1; DNA: TGTGCCAGCACAGGGAACACTGAAGCTTTCTTT; CDR3: CASTGNTEAFF
length: 17; D: .; size: .; V: TRBV7-2; J: TRBJ2-3; DNA: TGTGCCAGCAGCTTAGGGTTTCCGGGACAACACACAGATACGCAGTATTTT; CDR3: CASSLGFPGQHTDTQYF
length: 17; D: TRBD2; size: .; V: TRBV25-1; J: TRBJ2-1; DNA: TGTGCCAGCAGTGAAAAAAGAGGAGCGGGAGATGGAGATGAGCAGTTCTTC; CDR3: CASSEKRGAGDGDEQFF
length: 13; D: .; size: once; V: TRBV2; J: TRBJ1-1; DNA: TGTGCCCCGACACAGGTAGGGAACACTGAAGCTTTCTTT; CDR3: CAPTQVGNTEAFF